This paragraph covers one T cell receptor (beta chain) sequence. Its antigen is currently unknown. The CDR3 is 14 residues long. Germline assignment: CDR1 DFQATT and CDR2 SNEGSKA (reference sequence). Template switching introduced UMIs that contain a 6-nucleotide sample barcode. Amplification of TCRalpha and TCRbeta cDNA involved two nested PCRs that ran for 16 and 9 cycles. TCRdb reanalyzed the 5' RACE reads and collapses them to one entry per CDR3 protein, without DNA. The specimen's table records just under 45,000 distinct CDR3 sequences. The data are from a study of monozygotic twins with inflammatory bowel disease. Study observations and caveats: Distinguishing T cell subtypes was not possible. Concordance status among twins (concordant versus discordant) showed no link to repertoire similarity, possibly from limited power.

The TCR comes from a human donor with ulcerative colitis or Crohn's disease, or a healthy co-twin of an affected twin (not recorded which). Sequenced sample: blood. The chain combines TRBV20-1 with TRBJ2-5; the D call of TRBD1 rests on TCRdb alone, since no DNA is present to check it. CDR3: CSAVPQGWQETQYF.